This T cell receptor beta chain was recorded in a study of response to subunit inactivated influenza vaccine (dated by TCRdb to 2016 to 2019). With regard to the full study: To follow how T cells responded to a trivalent subunit inactivated influenza vaccine, the researchers relied on deep quantitative profiling of the T cell receptor repertoire.

In regard to this clonotype: The target of this receptor is not known. No much larger clonotype is one base removed from it; base qualities were not supplied.

Library preparation used RT-PCR. The sequencer listed for this sample is Illumina HiSeq 2500. TCRdb reworked the public reads: Q25 trimming with fastp, MiXCR clone assembly, productive beta chains retained. Rows merge per CDR3 protein into single entries with the most common DNA and genes. Across this sample there are around 750,000 distinct CDR3 sequences, with around 20% seen only once. More than 8.5% of the sample rests with the top ten. CDR1 and CDR2 are drawn from the germline V gene: MDHEN, SYDVKM. V is cut by 5 bases and J by 0 bases, and the space between the germline ends is 8 bases. Measured from the cysteine to the phenylalanine, the CDR3 is 15 residues long. Only CDR3 DNA remains: 45 bases, in frame from the first base. Here is what the overall study found, with its caveats: According to the authors, only a limited number of new T cells may be recruited by each seasonal influenza vaccination.

The sequence came from a man in his fifties who received an inactivated influenza vaccine. Donor details come from another sample of the same person, matched by shared clones. Recombination linked TRBV28 to TRBJ2-6; the D gene cannot be named for sure. The input for sequencing was PBMCs from blood, taken less than 6 days after vaccination. The CDR3 is CASSADISGANVLTF. The base sequence is TGTGCCAGCAGTGCAGACATCTCTGGGGCCAACGTCCTGACTTTC.